This TCR beta chain was identified during a study of cytomegalovirus exposure and HLA in healthy donors. Study context: The 110 or so validation repertoires used the same platform as the 666 first-cohort repertoires, a later analysis reported.

Details on this clone: What it recognizes is unknown.

This CDR3 spans 15 amino acids. The germline CDR1 and CDR2 sequences are GTSNPN and SVGIG (reference sequence). V dropped 2 bases and J dropped 4 bases, with 15 bases sitting between them. The study's findings and limits: Among TCR beta chains, those listed as cytomegalovirus-associated numbered about 160. Reports showed the classifier diagnosing cytomegalovirus status with high specificity and sensitivity.

Using immunoSEQ multiplex PCR, the repertoire was profiled, and TCRdb retains in-frame clones only, with some absent. Among 200,000 to 300,000 clones listed, about 90% were seen once. What was sequenced was PBMCs. The sequence came from a woman younger than 45 in good health and CMV-seropositive. The V call is TRBV30, the J call TRBJ2-1; perhaps TRBD1 as D (5 bases). The CDR3 here is CAWSRRQRLYNEQFF. DNA of the CDR3: TGTGCCTGGAGTCGAAGACAGCGCCTTTACAATGAGCAGTTCTTC.